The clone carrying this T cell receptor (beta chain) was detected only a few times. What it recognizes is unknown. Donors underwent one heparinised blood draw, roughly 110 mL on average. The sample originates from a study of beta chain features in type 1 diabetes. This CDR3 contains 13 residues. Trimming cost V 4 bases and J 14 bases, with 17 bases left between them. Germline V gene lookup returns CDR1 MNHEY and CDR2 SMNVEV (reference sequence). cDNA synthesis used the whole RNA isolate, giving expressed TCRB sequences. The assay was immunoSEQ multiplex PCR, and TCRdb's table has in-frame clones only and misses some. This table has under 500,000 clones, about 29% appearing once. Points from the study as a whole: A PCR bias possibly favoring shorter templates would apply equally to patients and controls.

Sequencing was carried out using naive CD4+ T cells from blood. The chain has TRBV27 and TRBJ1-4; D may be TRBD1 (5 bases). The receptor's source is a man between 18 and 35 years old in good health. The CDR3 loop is CASSSQAFGTLFF. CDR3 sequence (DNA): TGTGCCAGCAGTTCACAGGCTTTTGGGACGCTGTTTTTT.